This entry features one T cell receptor (beta chain) sequence. Its cognate antigen is unknown. Generated by immunoSEQ multiplex PCR, the TCRdb table keeps only in-frame clones and is missing some. The table has more than 100,000 clones, over 80% seen once. The data were taken from a study of graft-versus-host responses after intestinal transplantation. On the study more broadly: Anti-thymocyte globulin induction, then tacrolimus and steroids for around 3 years, went to all recipients.

Study-level findings and limits: There were GvH clones found in recipient marrow, and some of them appeared first in ileum or blood. Early declines in HvG clones that occurred post-transplant were associated with peak circulating GvH clone levels.

This CDR3 is 17 amino acids long. Germline CDR1 and CDR2: SGHTA and FQGTGA. The V and J ends lost 3 bases and 2 bases, in that order; junction bases with no gene match: 8. J is TRBJ2-1 and V is TRBV7-3; 9 bases are shared with TRBD1. Sequenced material: unstimulated CD4+ T cells sorted from spleen or lymph node cells, taken before intestinal transplant. The clonotype comes from a human donor who received an intestinal transplant. The CDR3 sequence: CASSLSPDRGAYNEQFF. CDR3 coding DNA: TGTGCCAGCAGCTTGAGCCCCGACAGGGGGGCCTACAATGAGCAGTTCTTC.